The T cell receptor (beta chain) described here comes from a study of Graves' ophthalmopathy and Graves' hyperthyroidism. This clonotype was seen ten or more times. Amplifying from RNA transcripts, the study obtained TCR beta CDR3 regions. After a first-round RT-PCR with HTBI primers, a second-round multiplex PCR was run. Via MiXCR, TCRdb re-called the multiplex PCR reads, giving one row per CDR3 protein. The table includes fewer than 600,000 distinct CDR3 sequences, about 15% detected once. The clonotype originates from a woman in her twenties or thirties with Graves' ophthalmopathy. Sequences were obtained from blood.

CDR3 sequence (DNA): TGCGCCAGCCGCCGATTTGGGGGGACGACCGGTAATTCACCCCTCCACTTT. Amino acid sequence: CASRRFGGTTGNSPLHF. The V call is TRBV5-1, the J call TRBJ1-6; tentative D call: TRBD1 (5 bases). The CDR3 length is 17 residues. Per the germline V gene, CDR1 is SGHRS and CDR2 is YFSETQ. Trimming took 7 bases from V and 6 from J, leaving 23 bases between them.